Sequencing of this T cell receptor (beta chain) was carried out in a study of cytotoxic CD8 clonotypes in ibrutinib-treated CLL. In the study overall: Responses: approximately 24 partial, 2 complete; after median approximately 67 months, about 15 stayed remitted, roughly 12 progressed.

Assay used: immunoSEQ multiplex PCR; TCRdb lists only in-frame clones, some missing. Of approximately 17,000 clones detected, 65% to 70% appear once; the ten largest clones hold approximately 20%. Trimming cost V 1 base and J 3 bases; bases outside gene matches: 10. Per germline, CDR1 SGHRS and CDR2 YFSETQ. This CDR3 spans 19 amino acids. The gene calls are TRBV5-1 and TRBJ2-3; 14 bases are a match to TRBD2. The TCR originated in a human donor with chronic lymphocytic leukemia. Sequenced material: PBMCs, taken before ibrutinib treatment. The CDR3 DNA follows: TGCGCCAGCAGCTTGAATTTCCCGGGACTAGCGGGGGATACAGATACGCAGTATTTT. Its protein is CASSLNFPGLAGDTDTQYF. Full variable domain (missing parts from reference TRBV5-1 and TRBJ2-3): KAGVTQTPRYLIKTRGQQVTLSCSPISGHRSVSWYQQTPGQGLQFLFEYFSETQRNKGNFPGRFSGRQFSNSRSEMNVSTLELGDSALYLCASSLNFPGLAGDTDTQYFGPGTRLTVL.